Below, 19 T cell receptor beta chains from the same sample are listed, as sequenced in a study of identical twins. TCRdb re-derived calls from the 5' RACE reads in MiXCR, one entry per CDR3 protein. The sample contains about 150,000 distinct CDR3 sequences, 3% to 4.5% of which appear only once. Sequenced sample: memory T cells sorted from blood. Receptor source: a man between 18 and 35 years old in good health.

This clonotype came up many times. The chain links TRBV5-1 to TRBJ2-5; D possibly uses TRBD1 or TRBD2 (5 bases each). The ends were cut back, 4 bases at V and 4 bases at J, with 17 bases in the middle. The CDR3 is 15 residues long. Germline V gene sequence: CDR1 SGHRS, CDR2 YFSETQ. The CDR3 reads CASSPNAIGAETQYF. CDR3 DNA: TGCGCCAGCAGCCCGAATGCGATCGGGGCAGAGACCCAGTACTTC.

This clonotype occurred many times. The rearrangement uses TRBV5-5 and TRBJ2-7, with D perhaps TRBD2 (6 bases). Germline CDR1 SGHKS, CDR2 YYEKEE (reference sequence). Trimming pared 4 bases from V and 0 bases from J, leaving 8 bases between. This CDR3 has 13 amino acids. The CDR3 DNA reads TGTGCCAGCAGCCGGGACTTCTCCTACGAGCAGTACTTC. As protein: CASSRDFSYEQYF.

There are many counts of this clonotype. The CDR3 DNA reads TGTGCCAGCAGCTTTCTCCTAGCGGCTAGCACAGATACGCAGTATTTT. This encodes CASSFLLAASTDTQYF. The chain carries TRBV7-8 and TRBJ2-3, with TRBD2 identical over 7 bases. CDR3 length equals 16 residues. Germline V gene data show CDR1 as SGHVS and CDR2 as FQNEAQ. With 3 bases clipped from V and 0 bases from J, the junction kept 6 bases outside the gene matches.

This clonotype was detected only a few times. This rearrangement joins TRBV12-3 or TRBV12-4 to TRBJ1-5, with 8 bases matching TRBD1. The V and J ends lost 4 bases and 2 bases, in that order; junction bases with no gene match: 10. CDR3 size: 17 residues. Here the CDR3 DNA reads TGTGCCAGCAGTTCGACCCGACAGGGGATCGGCAATCAGCCCCAGCATTTT. Protein: CASSSTRQGIGNQPQHF.

This clonotype was observed many times. This chain connects TRBV29-1 to TRBJ1-2; TRBD1 is a possible D gene (6 bases). CDR1 is SQVTM and CDR2 is ANQGSEA in the germline V gene. Trimming left V 5 bases short and J 2 bases short, with 15 bases between. This CDR3 region has 14 residues. The CDR3 nucleotides are TGCAGCGTTCCCTCGGGAGGGACAAACTATGGCTACACCTTC. Its protein product is CSVPSGGTNYGYTF. The full variable domain, rest sourced from reference TRBV29-1 and TRBJ1-2, is SAVISQKPSRDICQRGTSLTIQCQVDSQVTMMFWYRQQPGQSLTLIATANQGSEATYESGFVIDKFPISRPNLTFSTLTVSNMSPEDSSIYLCSVPSGGTNYGYTFGSGTRLTVV.

The rearrangement links TRBV5-1 to TRBJ2-6, with D perhaps matching TRBD2 (5 bases). This CDR3 has 17 amino acids. V lost 4 bases, J lost 0 bases, and 14 bases lay in between. The germline gives CDR1 SGHRS, CDR2 YFSETQ. The CDR3: CASSPDITSSGANVLTF. For the CDR3, the DNA is TGCGCCAGCAGCCCCGACATTACTAGCTCTGGGGCCAACGTCCTGACTTTC.

This clonotype was found many times. V and J are TRBV6-4 and TRBJ2-1; D may be TRBD2 (6 bases). Germline assignment: CDR1 MRHNA and CDR2 SNTAGT. V gave up 1 base and J gave up 7 bases, with 8 bases separating them. The CDR3 length is 13 residues. The CDR3 is CASSDFGGNEQFF. CDR3 bases: TGTGCCAGCAGTGACTTCGGAGGGAATGAGCAGTTCTTC.

This clonotype was detected ten times or more. The chain combines TRBV7-2 with TRBJ2-5, with 11 bases aligning to TRBD2. V shed 5 bases and J 0 bases; nucleotides not matched to a gene: 5. This CDR3 comprises 16 residues. Looked up from germline, CDR1 is SGHTA and CDR2 is FQGNSA. CDR3 residues: CASSPVAGGYQETQYF. The DNA for the CDR3 is TGTGCCAGCAGCCCCGTAGCGGGAGGGTACCAAGAGACCCAGTACTTC.

The sample holds many counts of this clonotype. The gene calls are TRBV14 and TRBJ1-2; 11 bases are a match to TRBD1. The CDR3 loop spans 15 amino acids. The germline V gene has CDR1 SGHDN and CDR2 FVKESK. The trim removed 4 bases at V and 4 bases at J, leaving 5 bases unmatched. CDR3 in amino acids: CASSRDRGVGYGYTF. The CDR3 DNA sequence: TGTGCCAGCAGCCGGGACAGGGGGGTCGGCTATGGCTACACCTTC.

With respect to this clonotype: Because the CDR3 is missing its conserved closing phenylalanine or tryptophan, this is likely a read error. The V gene is TRBV7-2, the J gene TRBJ1-1; unclear D gene. Germline V gives CDR1 SGHTA, CDR2 FQGNSA. This CDR3 comprises 13 residues. V was cut by 5 bases and J by 0 bases, with 7 bases left in between. CDR3 in amino acids: CASSPYMNTEAFC. For the CDR3, the DNA is TGTGCCAGCAGCCCCTATATGAACACTGAAGCTTTCTGT.

The chain is built from TRBV7-8 and TRBJ2-7, with TRBD1 as a possible D gene (5 bases). The V gene's germline CDR1 is SGHVS and CDR2 FQNEAQ. There are 16 residues in the CDR3. V gave up 5 bases and J gave up 2 bases, with 19 bases separating them. The CDR3 nucleotides read TGTGCCAGCAGCCACATCAGGGTTCGTTCGACCTACGAGCAGTACGTC. Encoded protein: CASSHIRVRSTYEQYV.

This clonotype has ten or more counts. V gene TRBV24-1 combines with J gene TRBJ1-5; 10 bases match TRBD1. Per germline, CDR1 KGHDR and CDR2 SFDVKD. Trimming at V came to 4 bases and at J to 4 bases, leaving 6 bases not matched to a gene. There are 16 residues in the CDR3. CDR3 nucleotides: TGTGCCACCAGTGACTCTGGGACAGGGGTAAATCAGCCCCAGCATTTT. Its protein is CATSDSGTGVNQPQHF.

This clonotype was counted ten times or more. V usage is TRBV30 and J usage is TRBJ2-7; a weak D match, TRBD1 (6 bases). Per germline, CDR1 GTSNPN and CDR2 SVGIG (reference sequence). This CDR3 is built from 14 residues. Trimming cost V 4 bases and J 0 bases, with 13 bases left between them. CDR3 sequence reads: CAWTHRALSYEQYF. CDR3 coding DNA: TGTGCCTGGACCCACAGGGCCCTCTCCTACGAGCAGTACTTC.

In this sample, this clonotype turned up many times. This chain connects TRBV25-1 to TRBJ1-5; 7 bases are a match to TRBD1. The CDR3 totals 16 residues. The germline gives CDR1 MGHDK, CDR2 SYGVNS. With V trimmed by 4 bases and J by 1 base, 7 bases remained unmatched. The CDR3 DNA reads as TGTGCCAGCAGTGCCTCGCCAGGGGGGAGCAATCAGCCCCAGCATTTT. The encoded protein is CASSASPGGSNQPQHF.

This clonotype occurred many times. The genes are TRBV12-3 or TRBV12-4 and TRBJ1-1; TRBD1 agrees at 7 bases. V lost 8 bases to trimming and J lost 5 bases; unmatched junction nucleotides: 14. The CDR3 spans 15 residues. In nucleotides, the CDR3 is TGTGCCAGCCTTCCGATAGACAGGGTGGAGACTGAAGCTTTCTTT. It encodes CASLPIDRVETEAFF.

This clonotype was observed at least ten times. This chain links TRBV5-1 with TRBJ2-1; 14 bases match TRBD2. The germline gives CDR1 SGHRS, CDR2 YFSETQ. Trimming at V came to 4 bases and at J to 7 bases, leaving 7 bases not matched to a gene. This CDR3 is 16 amino acids long. The CDR3 loop is CASSEGLAGVGNEQFF. CDR3 DNA sequence: TGCGCCAGCAGCGAGGGACTAGCGGGAGTGGGGAATGAGCAGTTCTTC.

This clonotype was detected many times. This sequence joins TRBV7-2 and TRBJ2-3; D tentatively reads TRBD1 or TRBD2 (6 bases each). The length of the CDR3 is 17 residues. V was shortened by 1 base and J by 1 base, with 15 bases between the two germline ends. Per the germline V gene, CDR1 is SGHTA and CDR2 is FQGNSA. The CDR3 here is CASSLVFGGAGTDTQYF. The CDR3 DNA is TGTGCCAGCAGCTTAGTTTTCGGGGGCGCAGGCACAGATACGCAGTATTTT.

The chain couples TRBV7-2 to TRBJ2-3, with 9 nucleotides matching TRBD1. In germline, CDR1 is SGHTA, CDR2 FQGNSA. This CDR3 has 15 residues. V dropped 8 bases and J dropped 2; count of bases not matched to a gene: 8. DNA for the CDR3: TGTGCCAGCGCCCGTGGGACAGGGATCACAGATACGCAGTATTTT. The encoded protein is CASARGTGITDTQYF.

This clonotype was observed many times. V gene TRBV12-3 or TRBV12-4 combines with J gene TRBJ2-6; D uncertain. There are 13 residues in the CDR3. V was trimmed by 6 bases and J by 7 bases, leaving 10 bases between them. CDR3 region: CASRSVLANVLTF. The CDR3 nucleotides are TGTGCCAGCAGATCCGTTCTAGCCAACGTCCTGACTTTC.